The 23 T cell receptor beta chains reported below all come from one sample, sequenced in a study of blood T cell repertoires in COVID-19. The protocol was immunoSEQ multiplex PCR, while the TCRdb copy is restricted to in-frame clones and leaves out a portion. The table includes some 79,000 clones, 80% to 90% detected once. Sequencing was performed on peripheral blood. These receptors all stem from a man between 65 and 85 years old with active or convalescent COVID-19.

This chain joins TRBV5-1 and TRBJ1-2, with D possibly matching TRBD1 (5 bases). V lost 0 bases and J 6 bases, leaving 9 bases between the germline ends. CDR3 length: 13 amino acids. Looked up from germline, CDR1 is SGHRS and CDR2 is YFSETQ. CDR3: CASSLVGADGYTF. CDR3 coding DNA: TGCGCCAGCAGCTTGGTTGGGGCGGATGGCTACACCTTC.

This rearrangement joins TRBV19 to TRBJ1-1, with a weak D call TRBD1 (6 bases). CDR1 LNHDA and CDR2 SQIVND come from the germline V gene (reference sequence). Trimming removed 5 bases from V and 3 bases from J, with 13 bases in between. The CDR3 length is 14 residues. CDR3 bases: TGTGCCAGTAGTGAGGACAGACAATACACTGAAGCTTTCTTT. Translation: CASSEDRQYTEAFF.

A few counts support this clone. V gene TRBV19 combines with J gene TRBJ2-2; 11 nucleotides line up with TRBD2. The CDR3 is made up of 17 amino acids. Trimming took 4 bases from V and 4 from J; bases not matched to a gene: 8. CDR1 is LNHDA and CDR2 is SQIVND in the germline V gene (reference sequence). The CDR3 DNA sequence: TGTGCCAGTAGTAGGGACGGACTAGCGGGCCCCACCGGGGAGCTGTTTTTT. It yields the protein CASSRDGLAGPTGELFF.

The chain has TRBV5-3 and TRBJ1-5; 9 bases line up with TRBD1. TRBV5-3 is reported as an ORF; its role is uncertain. V shed 4 bases, J shed 1 base, and the junction held 6 bases outside the gene matches. The CDR3 is 16 residues long. CDR3 sequence (DNA): TGTGCCAGAAGCCACCTCGGGACAGGGAGCAATCAGCCCCAGCATTTT. Protein sequence: CARSHLGTGSNQPQHF.

The chain recombines TRBV19 with TRBJ2-7; TRBD2 is a possible D gene (5 bases). Germline assignment: CDR1 LNHDA and CDR2 SQIVND (reference sequence). The V and J ends lost 6 bases and 7 bases respectively, with 22 bases between them. The CDR3 is made up of 15 amino acids. The CDR3 DNA reads TGTGCCAGTAGCGGCACGGGGTCCGTCCCTCTGGAGCAGTACTTC. It specifies CASSGTGSVPLEQYF.

The V call is TRBV4-2, the J call TRBJ1-2; D ambiguous. V was shortened by 3 bases and J by 8 bases, with 10 bases between the two germline ends. This CDR3 is 12 amino acids long. Germline-derived CDR1 and CDR2 are LGHNA and YNFKEQ. In DNA, the CDR3 is TGTGCCAGCAGCCAGGGCGTCGTGGGCTACACCTTC. This sequence encodes CASSQGVVGYTF.

The chain is built from TRBV19 and TRBJ1-1; D not resolved. The V end lost 5 bases, the J end lost 5 bases, and 12 bases lay between the germline ends. CDR3 length equals 13 residues. Per the germline V gene, CDR1 is LNHDA and CDR2 is SQIVND (reference sequence). In DNA, the CDR3 is TGTGCCAGTAGTCCCCCCCGGGGTACTGAAGCTTTCTTT. Amino acid sequence: CASSPPRGTEAFF.

V usage is TRBV30 and J usage is TRBJ1-2, with 9 bases aligning to TRBD1. V was clipped by 4 bases and J by 5 bases; unmatched bases: 5. The CDR3 spans 13 residues. CDR1 is GTSNPN and CDR2 is SVGIG in the germline V gene (reference sequence). The CDR3 region has the DNA TGTGCCTGGAACACCGGGACAGGGTATGGCTACACCTTC. Amino acid sequence: CAWNTGTGYGYTF.

This chain connects TRBV11-2 to TRBJ1-1; D is possibly TRBD1 (6 bases). V lost 1 base and J lost 5, with 14 bases in between. CDR1 SGHAT and CDR2 FQNNGV come from the germline V gene. This CDR3 is built from 15 residues. CDR3 protein: CASSLAGGLGTEAFF. CDR3 bases: TGTGCCAGCAGCTTAGCCGGGGGGCTTGGGACTGAAGCTTTCTTT.

This chain joins TRBV11-2 and TRBJ2-2; 7 nucleotides match TRBD2. V lost 6 bases and J lost 5; bases outside the gene matches: 9. The germline CDR1 and CDR2 sequences are SGHAT and FQNNGV. CDR3 length: 15 residues. The CDR3 here is CASSQRGGLTGELFF. As DNA, the CDR3 is TGTGCCAGCAGTCAACGCGGGGGTTTGACCGGGGAGCTGTTTTTT.

This rearrangement joins TRBV7-3 to TRBJ2-2, with TRBD1 matching over 8 bases. Germline CDR1 and CDR2: SGHTA and FQGTGA. This CDR3 comprises 17 residues. The junction had 19 bases not matched to a gene; V was cut back by 5 bases and J by 11 bases. In nucleotides, the CDR3 is TGTGCCAGCAGCCAGTCCGCCGCTGGACAGGGAAGAGCCGAGCTGTTTTTT. As protein: CASSQSAAGQGRAELFF.

V is TRBV7-2 and J is TRBJ1-1, with TRBD1 matching 8 bases. Germline CDR1 and CDR2: SGHTA and FQGNSA. V lost 6 bases to trimming and J lost 5 bases; unmatched junction nucleotides: 5. The CDR3 has 13 amino acids. Here the CDR3 reads CASRDRVKTEAFF. The CDR3 nucleotides are TGTGCCAGCAGGGACAGGGTTAAGACTGAAGCTTTCTTT. Drawing the rest from reference TRBV7-2 and TRBJ1-1, the complete variable domain is GAGVSQSPSNKVTEKGKDVELRCDPISGHTALYWYRQSLGQGLEFLIYFQGNSAPDKSGLPSDRFSAERTGGSVSTLTIQRTQQEDSAVYLCASRDRVKTEAFFGQGTRLTVV.

This chain links TRBV6-6 with TRBJ1-2; a weak D match, TRBD1 (5 bases). The CDR3 extends over 13 amino acids. Germline V gene data show CDR1 as MNHNY and CDR2 as SVGAGI (reference sequence). The germline V and J ends were trimmed by 6 bases and 2 bases, with 10 bases remaining between them. The CDR3 is CASRSGPNYGYTF. For the CDR3, the DNA is TGTGCCAGCAGGTCAGGGCCGAACTATGGCTACACCTTC.

Note on this clone: The junction does not match germline at one end; this may be a read error. The V and J genes are TRBV3-1 (or the pseudogene TRBV3-2) and TRBJ2-3; weak D call: TRBD2 (5 bases). Germline CDR1 LGHDT, CDR2 YNNKEL (reference sequence). This CDR3 comprises 12 residues. CDR3 sequence: CASSLTRLDLLF. The CDR3 nucleotides are TGTGCCAGCAGCCTTACTAGGCTAGATCTCCTTTTT.

This rearrangement joins TRBV5-1 to TRBJ2-1; no reliable D call. The V and J ends lost 0 bases and 9 bases respectively, with 10 bases between them. In germline, CDR1 is SGHRS, CDR2 YFSETQ. This CDR3 region has 13 residues. This CDR3 is CASSLAASGEQFF. The CDR3 DNA follows: TGCGCCAGCAGCTTGGCCGCGTCCGGTGAGCAGTTCTTC.

The chain has TRBV7-6 and TRBJ2-5; 10 positions match TRBD2. Trimming cost V 3 bases and J 4 bases; bases outside gene matches: 8. In germline, CDR1 is SGHVS, CDR2 FNYEAQ. CDR3 length: 16 residues. DNA of the CDR3: TGTGCCAGCAGCTTCCCCCTAGCGGGAGAACCAGAGACCCAGTACTTC. This encodes CASSFPLAGEPETQYF.

The chain is built from TRBV19 and TRBJ2-1, with 14 bases identical to TRBD2. J lost 10 bases, V lost 4 bases, and 21 bases had no gene match. Germline CDR1 is LNHDA and CDR2 is SQIVND (reference sequence). The CDR3 is 20 residues long. CDR3 nucleotides: TGTGCCAGTAGTAGCTCAGGGGGCCGGACTAGCGGGAGGACCTTATGGGAGCAGTTCTTC. Its protein is CASSSSGGRTSGRTLWEQFF.

The genes are TRBV11-2 and TRBJ2-6, with D possibly being TRBD2 (6 bases). CDR3 length: 19 residues. Germline loops: CDR1 SGHAT, CDR2 FQNNGV. Trimming left V 5 bases short and J 4 bases short, with 24 bases between. DNA for the CDR3: TGTGCCAGCAGCCCCCTTGGGGGGTTGGGTGGGACCGGGGCCAACGTCCTGACTTTC. It codes for CASSPLGGLGGTGANVLTF.

The chain uses TRBV7-3 and TRBJ1-1, with D tentatively TRBD1 (6 bases). With 4 bases removed from V and 6 bases from J, the gap between germline ends came to 15 bases. Per germline, CDR1 SGHTA and CDR2 FQGTGA. CDR3 size: 14 residues. The CDR3 DNA is TGTGCCAGCAGCTCGGGACACCCGGGCGCTGAAGCTTTCTTT. Protein sequence: CASSSGHPGAEAFF.

J is TRBJ2-1 and V is TRBV9; D gene uncertain. Germline-derived CDR1 and CDR2 are SGDLS and YYNGEE. This CDR3 is 12 amino acids long. The V gene lost 0 bases and the J gene lost 10 bases, with 8 bases spanning the gap. The CDR3 nucleotides are TGTGCCAGCAGCGTAGGTGTCGGGGAGCAGTTCTTC. It yields the protein CASSVGVGEQFF.

The CDR3 reads CASRERQGPFYTQYF. The CDR3 DNA reads as TGTGCCAGCAGGGAGCGACAGGGTCCCTTTTATACGCAGTATTTT. This chain links TRBV6-5 with TRBJ2-3; 7 positions agree with TRBD1. The CDR3 has 15 amino acids. CDR1 and CDR2 (germline): MNHEY, SVGAGI. J was trimmed by 7 bases and V by 6 bases; bases with no gene match: 13.

This rearrangement joins TRBV7-2 to TRBJ2-3; 11 bases fit TRBD2. The V and J ends lost 2 bases and 5 bases, in that order; junction bases with no gene match: 6. CDR3 length equals 16 residues. CDR1 and CDR2 from the germline V gene are SGHTA and FQGNSA. CDR3 bases: TGTGCCAGCAGCTTATCCCTAGCGGGGGGAGAAGATACGCAGTATTTT. It codes for CASSLSLAGGEDTQYF.

The CDR3: CASSHDRGPWSGYTF. In DNA, the CDR3 is TGTGCCAGCTCTCATGACAGGGGCCCCTGGAGTGGCTACACCTTC. This chain joins TRBV25-1 and TRBJ1-2, with 8 positions matching TRBD1. The J segment lost 7 bases and the V segment lost 8 bases, leaving 15 bases of the junction unmatched. The CDR3 runs 15 residues. Germline CDR1 reads MGHDK; CDR2 reads SYGVNS.